Below are 9 T cell receptor beta chains sequenced from a single sample in a study of response to subunit inactivated influenza vaccine. TCRdb processed the RT-PCR reads anew with MiXCR; each CDR3 protein has one entry. The sample includes under 550,000 distinct CDR3 sequences, less than 10% of them seen just once. The sequencing used PBMCs from blood, collected 23 months after vaccination. These TCRs come from a man aged 50-75 years who received an inactivated influenza vaccine.

This chain joins TRBV28 and TRBJ2-7, with 9 positions matching TRBD1. V dropped 2 bases and J dropped 1; count of bases not matched to a gene: 3. The CDR3 loop spans 15 amino acids. Germline-derived CDR1 and CDR2 are MDHEN and SYDVKM. The chain's CDR3 is CASSLPGQGSYEQYF. CDR3 DNA: TGTGCCAGCAGTTTACCGGGACAGGGATCCTACGAGCAGTACTTC.

This clonotype appeared many times. The chain links TRBV6-2 or TRBV6-3 to TRBJ2-2; 7 bases are shared with TRBD2. The CDR3 runs 15 residues. J gave up 0 bases and V 3 bases, and 1 base lay outside the gene matches. Germline V gene sequence: CDR1 MNHEY, CDR2 SVGEGT. The chain's CDR3 is CASSYAGANTGELFF. The CDR3 DNA follows: TGTGCCAGCAGTTATGCGGGGGCGAACACCGGGGAGCTGTTTTTT.

This clonotype appeared many times. The V call is TRBV9, the J call TRBJ2-5, with D perhaps given as TRBD1 or TRBD2 (5 bases each). V was cut by 2 bases and J by 2 bases, with 13 bases left in between. Germline V gives CDR1 SGDLS, CDR2 YYNGEE. The CDR3 extends over 15 amino acids. CDR3 coding DNA: TGTGCCAGCAGCGTGGGACCCACCCTTCAAGAGACCCAGTACTTC. Translated, it gives CASSVGPTLQETQYF.

This clonotype has only a few counts. The chain joins TRBV5-1 to TRBJ2-7; 12 bases fit TRBD1. V gave up 3 bases and J gave up 4 bases; unmatched junction bases: 5. There are 15 residues in the CDR3. The germline V gene encodes CDR1 SGHRS and CDR2 YFSETQ. In nucleotides, the CDR3 is TGCGCCAGCAGCTGGGGACAGGGGGCGGAATACGAGCAGTACTTC. It codes for CASSWGQGAEYEQYF.

There are a few counts of this clonotype. This sequence joins TRBV7-6 and TRBJ1-1, with D possibly TRBD1 on 5 matching bases. Trimming removed 2 bases at V and 4 bases at J, with 20 bases between. The CDR3 is made up of 17 amino acids. Germline CDR1 SGHVS, CDR2 FNYEAQ. The CDR3 here is CASSLNNLKRGTTEAFF. CDR3 DNA: TGTGCCAGCAGCTTAAATAATCTGAAGAGAGGGACCACTGAAGCTTTCTTT. The variable domain in full, completed from reference TRBV7-6 and TRBJ1-1, reads GAGVSQSPRYKVTKRGQDVALRCDPISGHVSLYWYRQALGQGPEFLTYFNYEAQQDKSGLPNDRFSAERPEGSISTLTIQRTEQRDSAMYRCASSLNNLKRGTTEAFFGQGTRLTVV.

This clonotype was detected only a few times. This chain links TRBV12-3 or TRBV12-4 with TRBJ2-1; 7 bases line up with TRBD1. The CDR3 loop spans 15 amino acids. After removal of 6 bases from V and 4 bases from J, the junction contained 9 bases not matched to a gene. The CDR3 reads CASRYTGTAYNEQFF. In DNA, the CDR3 is TGTGCCAGCAGATATACCGGGACAGCATACAATGAGCAGTTCTTC.

This clonotype was seen a handful of times. The chain carries TRBV25-1 and TRBJ2-7; 15 bases map to TRBD2. This CDR3 region has 18 residues. V gave up 8 bases and J gave up 5 bases; unmatched junction bases: 16. CDR1 is MGHDK, CDR2 SYGVNS, per germline. CDR3 region: CASARWTSGRGRGDEQYF. The CDR3 DNA sequence: TGTGCCAGCGCACGATGGACTAGCGGGAGGGGGAGAGGCGACGAGCAGTACTTC.

The V gene is TRBV10-3, the J gene TRBJ1-2, with 8 bases aligning to TRBD1. The germline V gene has CDR1 ENHRY and CDR2 SYGVKD. CDR3 length: 15 residues. The V and J ends lost 7 bases and 6 bases, in that order; junction bases with no gene match: 13. CDR3: CAITDIGQGWDGYTF. CDR3 DNA sequence: TGTGCCATCACCGATATTGGACAGGGATGGGATGGCTACACCTTC.

This clonotype was counted between two and nine times. The genes are TRBV7-9 and TRBJ2-7; 7 nucleotides line up with TRBD2. This CDR3 comprises 17 residues. The J segment lost 0 bases and the V segment lost 4 bases, leaving 12 bases of the junction unmatched. Germline V gene sequence: CDR1 SEHNR, CDR2 FQNEAQ (reference sequence). DNA for the CDR3: TGTGCCAGCAGCTCCCCCGGGACTACGCCGAACTCCTACGAGCAGTACTTC. Residues: CASSSPGTTPNSYEQYF.